The following is a T cell receptor (beta chain) sequence with its context. The data originate from a study of post-analysis software for immune sequencing data. Carried by the TCR beta cDNA libraries were unique molecular identifiers. TCRdb processed the PCR reads anew with MiXCR; each CDR3 protein has one entry. This table holds 700,000 to 800,000 distinct CDR3 sequences, roughly 30% found once. The sample was blood. The receptor was derived from a girl aged 10 to 17 with multiple sclerosis.

The CDR3 loop reads CASSSGAGMGYGYTF. As DNA, the CDR3 is TGTGCCAGCAGCTCGGGGGCCGGGATGGGCTATGGCTACACCTTC. V usage is TRBV7-9 and J usage is TRBJ1-2; D is possibly TRBD1 (6 bases). The CDR3 has 15 amino acids. The V gene's germline CDR1 is SEHNR and CDR2 FQNEAQ (reference sequence). V lost 4 bases and J lost 4, with 16 bases in between.